This TCR beta chain came from a study of cytomegalovirus exposure and HLA in healthy donors. Overall study results and limits: The authors later found most CMV-associated TCR beta chains appeared HLA-restricted. In a later analysis, specific HLA alleles were associated with more than 15,000 TCR beta sequences at a 0.05 false discovery rate.

Turning to this clone: Its antigen is still unknown.

V lost 5 bases, J lost 0 bases, and 4 bases stayed unmatched. CDR1 is SEHNR, CDR2 FQNEAQ, per germline (reference sequence). The CDR3 totals 16 residues. It was with 60 Vbeta and 13 Jbeta primers that the PCR ran. In the original processing: Later, some 79 million unique TCR beta chains were counted in an analysis, and some 10 million of them were shared. Some clones are missing from TCRdb's copy, which holds only in-frame ones; the method was immunoSEQ multiplex PCR. The DNA gave D and trimming, while V, J and clone size come from that table. The table lists approximately 300,000 clones, just under 85% of them singletons.

The rearrangement links TRBV7-9 to TRBJ2-1, with 10 nucleotides matching TRBD2. The sample taken for sequencing was PBMCs. The receptor was derived from a woman in her forties in good health and CMV-seropositive. CDR3 bases: TGTGCCAGCAGCCAGGGACTAGCGTCCTCCTACAATGAGCAGTTCTTC. Amino acid sequence: CASSQGLASSYNEQFF. The full variable domain, in which reference TRBV7-9 and TRBJ2-1 provide the parts outside the CDR3, is DTGVSQNPRHKITKRGQNVTFRCDPISEHNRLYWYRQTLGQGPEFLTYFQNEAQLEKSRLLSDRFSAERPKGSFSTLEIQRTEQGDSAMYLCASSQGLASSYNEQFFGPGTRLTVL.